What follows are 8 T cell receptor beta chains derived from one specimen sequenced in a study of human T cells and chemical hapten exposure. TCRdb reprocessed the RACE reads via MiXCR and lists one record per CDR3 protein. The sample records 45,000 to 60,000 distinct CDR3 sequences, around a tenth being singletons. Time point specified: pre-sensitization, week 0. The treatment is: therapeutic diphenylcyclopropenone sensitization with weekly scalp DPC. Sequencing was performed on whole blood, taken in connection with sensitization to the hapten diphenylcyclopropenone (DPC). The receptor source for this set is a woman aged 35 to 49 with alopecia areata. Some clones in this sample may be carry-over from other donors' samples.

This clonotype came up many times. V gene TRBV29-1 combines with J gene TRBJ1-1; D remains unclear. CDR3 size: 13 residues. Germline CDR1 SQVTM, CDR2 ANQGSEA. Trimming took off 7 bases at V and 0 bases at J, with 12 bases between the two ends. Here the CDR3 reads CSATEIMNTEAFF. The CDR3 DNA follows: TGCAGCGCAACAGAGATCATGAACACTGAAGCTTTCTTT.

This clonotype was counted ten times or more. The chain employs TRBV2 and TRBJ2-5; D is unclear. Per the germline V gene, CDR1 is SNHLY and CDR2 is FYNNEI. CDR3 length equals 11 residues. V was clipped by 7 bases and J by 1 base, with 4 bases between them. DNA of the CDR3: TGTGCCAGCAAGGCCCAAGAGACCCAGTACTTC. This sequence encodes CASKAQETQYF.

This clonotype appeared many times. V and J are TRBV12-3 or TRBV12-4 and TRBJ2-7; D is tentatively TRBD1 or TRBD2 (5 bases each). V dropped 5 bases and J dropped 4 bases, with 9 bases sitting between them. The CDR3 sequence is 12 residues long. The CDR3 loop reads CASSVGGYEQYF. DNA for the CDR3: TGTGCCAGCAGTGTTGGGGGTTACGAGCAGTACTTC.

This rearrangement joins TRBV12-3 or TRBV12-4 to TRBJ2-5, with 12 bases that match TRBD2. V shed 6 bases, J shed 1 base, and the junction held 9 bases outside the gene matches. CDR3 length: 17 residues. The CDR3 region is CASSRWRLAGAQETQYF. CDR3 bases: TGTGCCAGCAGCCGCTGGCGACTAGCGGGAGCCCAAGAGACCCAGTACTTC.

This clonotype was recorded many times. The V gene is TRBV4-3, the J gene TRBJ2-3, with TRBD2 identical over 11 bases. V lost 0 bases to trimming and J lost 7 bases; unmatched junction nucleotides: 9. CDR1 LGHNA and CDR2 YSLEER come from the germline V gene. The CDR3 length is 17 residues. The CDR3 bases are TGCGCCAGCAGCCAAGAGAGCGTAGCGGGGGGGTTGAATACGCAGTATTTT. Amino acids: CASSQESVAGGLNTQYF.

The sample holds many counts of this clonotype. The chain uses TRBV6-2 or TRBV6-3 and TRBJ2-7; a possible D gene is TRBD2 (5 bases). Trimming cost V 0 bases and J 3 bases, with 21 bases left between them. Germline V CDR1 and CDR2: MNHEY, SVGEGT. The CDR3 is 18 amino acids. CDR3 amino acids: CASSYSWPGNLLGYEQYF. DNA for the CDR3: TGTGCCAGCAGTTACTCGTGGCCCGGGAACCTATTGGGCTACGAGCAGTACTTC.

This clonotype has at least ten counts. The chain couples TRBV6-5 to TRBJ1-2, with TRBD1 as a possible D gene (5 bases). V lost 0 bases and J lost 6, with 11 bases in between. The CDR3 is 14 amino acids. Germline CDR1 is MNHEY and CDR2 is SVGAGI. The CDR3 coding sequence is TGTGCCAGCAGTTACTCGATAGCCAGGGATGGCTACACCTTC. This gives the protein CASSYSIARDGYTF.

This clonotype was found a few times. A much larger clone sits a single nucleotide away, making a read error possible. The final CDR3 position lacks the conserved phenylalanine or tryptophan, pointing to a likely read error. CDR3 sequence: CASSQDWGPRNIQYL. Here the CDR3 DNA reads TGCGCCAGCAGCCAAGACTGGGGACCCAGAAACATTCAGTACCTC. V gene TRBV4-3 combines with J gene TRBJ2-4, with D possibly being TRBD1 or TRBD2 (5 bases each). The V end was cut by 0 bases, the J end by 6 bases, with 12 bases between. Germline values: CDR1 LGHNA, CDR2 YSLEER. This CDR3 has 15 residues.